This T cell receptor beta chain was sequenced during a study of T cell repertoires in cytomegalovirus infection. As for the study in general: Public TCR beta signatures marked donors with CMV infection and the matching HLA.

Whole-study results and caveats: People with CMV and the relevant HLA were identified by cumulative public TCR beta family frequency. Predominance within the ex vivo response was attributable to HLA-C-restricted CMV-specific TCR beta clonotypes.

TCRdb passed the reads through MiXCR, listing each CDR3 protein once. The table records over 150,000 distinct CDR3 sequences, approximately 15% of them present only once. Of note for this clonotype: Its specificity is not known.

With 1 base clipped from V and 5 bases from J, the junction kept 4 bases outside the gene matches. The CDR3 extends over 15 amino acids. Germline assignment: CDR1 SGHKS and CDR2 YYEKEE (reference sequence). The chain uses TRBV5-5 and TRBJ1-2; 11 bases fit TRBD1. The clonotype originates from a human donor in good health (CMV status not recorded). Some clones in this sample may be carry-over from other donors' samples. The specimen sequenced was PBMCs. CDR3 amino acids: CASSLTGQGAYGYTF. In DNA form, the CDR3 reads TGTGCCAGCAGCTTGACCGGACAGGGGGCTTATGGCTACACCTTC.